What follows describes a single T cell receptor beta chain. This entry belongs to a study of cytomegalovirus exposure and HLA in healthy donors. Researchers ran the PCR with 60 Vbeta and 13 Jbeta primers. Libraries were prepared by immunoSEQ multiplex PCR; TCRdb keeps only in-frame clonotypes and omits some of them. The table has 100,000 to 130,000 clones, roughly 70% seen once. This CDR3 is 16 amino acids long. Germline V CDR1 and CDR2: LGHNA, YNFKEQ. V lost 6 bases to trimming and J lost 5 bases; unmatched junction nucleotides: 12. The clonotype was recovered from a woman aged 40 to 55 in good health and CMV-seropositive. The J gene is TRBJ2-2, the V gene TRBV4-2; 7 nucleotides align to TRBD1. The sequencing sample was made of PBMCs. The CDR3 DNA reads as TGTGCCAGCAGTCGGATCGGACAGGACACGACCGGGGAGCTGTTTTTT. The encoded protein is CASSRIGQDTTGELFF.